This TCR beta chain was identified in a study of beta chain features in type 1 diabetes. Reverse transcribing all isolated RNA meant expressed TCRB transcripts were sequenced. Generated by immunoSEQ multiplex PCR, the TCRdb table keeps only in-frame clones and is missing some. Among around 450,000 clones listed, over 9.5% were seen once. As to this clone: Its antigen is as yet unknown.

Findings and caveats of the study: Researchers could not determine here whether HLA type influences TCRB rearrangement. VDJ junctions in type 1 diabetes patients carried more deletions and fewer insertions.

Germline assignment: CDR1 MNHNY and CDR2 SVGAGI (reference sequence). CDR3 length: 13 residues. The ends were cut back, 4 bases at V and 6 bases at J, with 10 bases in the middle. This receptor was identified in a woman between 18 and 29 years old in good health. The chain links TRBV6-6 to TRBJ2-1; no firm D call. The sample comprised naive CD4+ T cells from blood. CDR3 DNA sequence: TGTGCCAGCAGTTCGGCCCTATTCAATGAGCAGTTCTTC. Protein sequence: CASSSALFNEQFF.